The 20 T cell receptor beta chains listed next were all sequenced from one sample in a study of response to subunit inactivated influenza vaccine. MiXCR, applied by TCRdb to the RT-PCR reads, yields one record per CDR3 protein. The sample holds hundreds of thousands of distinct CDR3 sequences, about 11% seen once. These sequences were also reported in another study, on T cells expressing NK-cell markers. From that paper: Researchers built TCR beta cDNA using 5'RACE template switching with UMIs.

The sample consisted of PBMCs from blood, taken on the day of vaccination. These receptors all stem from a man aged 50 to 59 who received an inactivated influenza vaccine.

This clonotype has only a few counts. DNA of the CDR3: TGTGCCAGCAGCCAAGAAGTTGGTGCATTCCCCTCTCAGCCCCAGCATTTT. Translating gives CASSQEVGAFPSQPQHF. This sequence joins TRBV4-2 and TRBJ1-5; D remains ambiguous. V was pared by 0 bases and J by 6 bases, with 18 bases between. The CDR3 is 17 amino acids. From germline, CDR1 is LGHNA and CDR2 YNFKEQ.

Ten or more counts support this clonotype. This chain links TRBV7-6 with TRBJ2-1; weak D call: TRBD2 (9 bases). CDR1 SGHVS and CDR2 FNYEAQ come from the germline V gene. The CDR3 has 16 amino acids. V was shortened by 5 bases and J by 5 bases, with 19 bases between the two germline ends. The CDR3 is CASSQGAGGFDNEQFF. CDR3 nucleotides: TGTGCCAGCAGCCAGGGGGCGGGAGGGTTCGACAATGAGCAGTTCTTC.

This chain joins TRBV20-1 and TRBJ1-1, with 7 bases aligning to TRBD1. J lost 7 bases, V lost 1 base, and 6 bases had no gene match. This CDR3 is built from 13 residues. Germline assignment: CDR1 DFQATT and CDR2 SNEGSKA (reference sequence). CDR3 coding DNA: TGCAGTGCTAGAGTTAACAGGGGAGGTGAAGCTTTCTTT. Its translation: CSARVNRGGEAFF.

V gene TRBV12-3 or TRBV12-4 combines with J gene TRBJ1-3; 10 bases line up with TRBD1. The CDR3 has 17 amino acids. J lost 0 bases, V lost 6 bases, and 8 bases had no gene match. The chain's CDR3 is CASSWGTGASSGNTIYF. The CDR3 DNA is TGTGCCAGCAGCTGGGGGACAGGGGCGAGCTCTGGAAACACCATATATTTT.

This chain joins TRBV20-1 and TRBJ2-1; D remains unclear. Germline assignment: CDR1 DFQATT and CDR2 SNEGSKA (reference sequence). This CDR3 spans 14 amino acids. The V gene lost 3 bases and the J gene lost 3 bases, with 12 bases spanning the gap. The CDR3 DNA reads as TGCAGTGCTAGGGTCCGAAGGGACTACAATGAGCAGTTCTTC. Its translation is CSARVRRDYNEQFF.

This clonotype occurred many times. The gene calls are TRBV25-1 and TRBJ1-1; D possibly corresponds to TRBD1 (6 bases). V was trimmed by 3 bases and J by 11 bases, leaving 13 bases between them. The CDR3 runs to 12 residues. The germline V gene has CDR1 MGHDK and CDR2 SYGVNS. The CDR3 is CASSEAGGGAFF. CDR3 sequence (DNA): TGTGCCAGCAGTGAGGCCGGGGGCGGGGCTTTCTTT.

The J gene is TRBJ2-1, the V gene TRBV7-9; 9 bases are a match to TRBD2. CDR3 length: 13 residues. J was trimmed by 9 bases and V by 11 bases; bases with no gene match: 11. Germline-derived CDR1 and CDR2 are SEHNR and FQNEAQ (reference sequence). CDR3 sequence: CAGKRGAEGEQFF. The CDR3 DNA reads as TGTGCCGGCAAGCGGGGGGCTGAGGGTGAGCAGTTCTTC. Full variable domain (missing parts from reference TRBV7-9 and TRBJ2-1): DTGVSQNPRHKITKRGQNVTFRCDPISEHNRLYWYRQTLGQGPEFLTYFQNEAQLEKSRLLSDRFSAERPKGSFSTLEIQRTEQGDSAMYLCAGKRGAEGEQFFGPGTRLTVL.

This clonotype has just a few counts. The chain couples TRBV6-5 to TRBJ1-2, with 8 bases matching TRBD1. Trimming removed 10 bases from V and 2 bases from J; junction bases left unmatched: 3. The CDR3 spans 12 residues. Per the germline V gene, CDR1 is MNHEY and CDR2 is SVGAGI. In DNA form, the CDR3 reads TGTGCCACACGACAGGGGAACTATGGCTACACCTTC. Translated: CATRQGNYGYTF.

This clonotype was seen a few times. This chain connects TRBV7-9 to TRBJ2-3; D not resolved. CDR1 is SEHNR and CDR2 is FQNEAQ in the germline V gene (reference sequence). This CDR3 spans 12 amino acids. The V and J ends lost 0 bases and 6 bases respectively, with 4 bases between them. The CDR3, as DNA: TGTGCCAGCAGCTTAGCCCGGGATACGCAGTATTTT. As protein: CASSLARDTQYF.

In this sample, this clonotype turned up a few times. The rearrangement uses TRBV6-5 and TRBJ2-1, with 10 bases aligning to TRBD2. The CDR3 consists of 19 residues. Looked up from germline, CDR1 is MNHEY and CDR2 is SVGAGI. Trimming at V came to 0 bases and at J to 0 bases, leaving 8 bases not matched to a gene. This chain's CDR3 is CASSYSSGLATSSYNEQFF. The CDR3, as DNA: TGTGCCAGCAGTTACTCATCGGGACTAGCGACGAGCTCCTACAATGAGCAGTTCTTC.

The gene calls are TRBV27 and TRBJ2-2; unclear D gene. The CDR3 runs 12 residues. Between the trimmed V and J ends, which lost 5 bases and 9 bases, there was a span of 10 bases. The V gene's germline CDR1 is MNHEY and CDR2 SMNVEV (reference sequence). CDR3 coding DNA: TGTGCCAGCAGTCCCCACCCCCGGGAGCTGTTTTTT. Translating it yields CASSPHPRELFF.

This clonotype was seen once. The V call is TRBV29-1, the J call TRBJ2-3; 10 bases are a match to TRBD2. Germline assignment: CDR1 SQVTM and CDR2 ANQGSEA. There are 14 residues in the CDR3. CDR3 sequence (DNA): TGCATCGTAGCGGGGGGTGTAAGCACAGATACGCAGTATTTT. This sequence encodes CIVAGGVSTDTQYF.

A few counts support this clonotype. The V call is TRBV7-9, the J call TRBJ1-3; a possible D gene is TRBD1 (5 bases). The CDR3 runs 14 residues. Germline CDR1 reads SEHNR; CDR2 reads FQNEAQ (reference sequence). V gave up 7 bases and J gave up 0 bases, with 10 bases separating them. The DNA for the CDR3 is TGTGCCAGCAAGGGGACCTTCTCTGGAAACACCATATATTTT. It translates to CASKGTFSGNTIYF. Full variable domain (remainder filled in from reference TRBV7-9 and TRBJ1-3): DTGVSQNPRHKITKRGQNVTFRCDPISEHNRLYWYRQTLGQGPEFLTYFQNEAQLEKSRLLSDRFSAERPKGSFSTLEIQRTEQGDSAMYLCASKGTFSGNTIYFGEGSWLTVV.

Details on this clonotype: A read error may explain this, as a much larger clone is one base away. V and J are TRBV7-2 and TRBJ2-1; D perhaps matches TRBD2 (6 bases). The CDR3 consists of 14 residues. In germline, CDR1 is SGHTA, CDR2 FQGNSA. CDR3 coding DNA: TGTTCCAGCAGTATGGGAGGCCGCTCGAATGAGCAGTTCTTC. It translates to CSSSMGGRSNEQFF. Together with reference TRBV7-2 and TRBJ2-1, the CDR3 gives the full variable domain: GAGVSQSPSNKVTEKGKDVELRCDPISGHTALYWYRQSLGQGLEFLIYFQGNSAPDKSGLPSDRFSAERTGGSVSTLTIQRTQQEDSAVYLCSSSMGGRSNEQFFGPGTRLTVL.

This clonotype was seen a handful of times. The gene calls are TRBV12-3 or TRBV12-4 and TRBJ2-3; no reliable D call. The V and J ends lost 6 bases and 2 bases respectively, with 15 bases between them. The CDR3 spans 15 residues. DNA of the CDR3: TGTGCCAGCAGCTTCCCCAGTACTGTCACAGATACGCAGTATTTT. Protein: CASSFPSTVTDTQYF.

This clonotype came up many times. The rearrangement joins TRBV4-2 to TRBJ2-3; no firm D call. Germline V gene sequence: CDR1 LGHNA, CDR2 YNFKEQ. This CDR3 is 13 amino acids long. V was pared by 5 bases and J by 0 bases, with 6 bases between. The DNA of the CDR3 is TGTGCCAGCAGCACCGACAGCACAGATACGCAGTATTTT. This sequence encodes CASSTDSTDTQYF.

This clonotype was recorded a few times. The gene calls are TRBV7-2 and TRBJ2-2; TRBD2 aligns across 14 bases. Germline trimming cut 3 bases from V and 9 bases from J; bases unmatched to any gene: 9. The CDR3 runs to 17 residues. CDR1 SGHTA and CDR2 FQGNSA come from the germline V gene. The CDR3 reads CASSFAGTSGGIWELFF. CDR3 DNA: TGTGCCAGCAGCTTCGCCGGGACTAGCGGGGGAATCTGGGAGCTGTTTTTT.

V gene TRBV7-8 combines with J gene TRBJ2-7; TRBD2 agrees at 13 bases. The V segment lost 1 base and the J segment 3 bases; nucleotides outside the gene matches: 12. CDR1 and CDR2 (germline): SGHVS, FQNEAQ. The CDR3 runs to 19 residues. CDR3 region: CASSLVSIAGTSGIYEQYF. The DNA of the CDR3 is TGTGCCAGCAGCTTAGTTAGCATCGCCGGGACTAGCGGGATCTACGAGCAGTACTTC.

This clonotype was detected once. The rearrangement links TRBV5-1 to TRBJ1-2, with D unresolved. V was clipped by 3 bases and J by 4 bases, with 10 bases between them. CDR3 length: 13 amino acids. Germline V gene sequence: CDR1 SGHRS, CDR2 YFSETQ. This CDR3 reads CASSYHMAYGYTF. The CDR3 nucleotides are TGCGCCAGCAGCTACCATATGGCCTATGGCTACACCTTC.

This chain joins TRBV28 and TRBJ1-5; D gene uncertain. The V gene lost 7 bases and the J gene lost 0 bases, with 19 bases spanning the gap. Germline CDR1 is MDHEN and CDR2 is SYDVKM. The CDR3 is 17 amino acids. The CDR3 here is CASTPWEEYDSNQPQHF. The CDR3 DNA sequence: TGTGCCAGCACTCCTTGGGAGGAGTATGATAGCAATCAGCCCCAGCATTTT.